A selection of T cell receptor beta chains follows, all from one sample in a study of blood T cells in healthy people across ages. TCRdb analysed the 5' RACE reads with MiXCR anew, one entry per CDR3 protein. Counted here are about 1,500,000 distinct CDR3 sequences, over 25% occurring once; the ten biggest clones make up roughly 8%. The specimen sequenced was blood. The receptors were gathered from a woman in her 30s in good health. Both conserved end residues are part of each CDR3. A D gene is named only where the DNA matches it firmly. Only some rows state a clone size, as once, few, many or a class for expanded clones.

TRBJ2-7	TRBV27	few	.	TGTGCCAGCAGTACCACAGGGACGACCTACGAGCAGTACTTC	CASSTTGTTYEQYF
TRBJ2-1	TRBV5-4	.	TRBD2	TGTGCCAGCAGCTTGGGGGGACTAGCGGACGGTGAGCAGTTCTTC	CASSLGGLADGEQFF
TRBJ1-1	TRBV27	.	TRBD1	TGTGCCAGCAGTTTAGTAGGGGGCAATCGGGCTTTCTTT	CASSLVGGNRAFF
TRBJ2-2	TRBV29-1	.	TRBD2	TGCAGCGCGCGGACTAGCGGCGAAGGGGAGCTGTTTTTT	CSARTSGEGELFF
TRBJ2-2	TRBV5-1	few	.	TGCGCCAGTCAAGAGGTGTTTAACACCGGGGAGCTGTTTTTT	CASQEVFNTGELFF
TRBJ2-6	TRBV6-1	.	.	TGTGCCAGCCTAGACAGCTCTGGGGCCAACGTCCTGACTTTC	CASLDSSGANVLTF
TRBJ2-1	TRBV20-1	.	.	TGCAGTGCTAGGAGTATGGGGGAGCAGTTCTTC	CSARSMGEQFF
TRBJ2-3	TRBV20-1	few	TRBD2	TGCAGTGCTAGAGATGCACTAGCGGGAGGGGATACGCAGTATTTT	CSARDALAGGDTQYF
TRBJ2-4	TRBV30	.	TRBD2	TGTGCCTGGAGTAGCGGGGGATTAAACATTCAGTACTTC	CAWSSGGLNIQYF
TRBJ2-5	TRBV20-1	few	.	TGCAGTGCTAGAAGCTGGGGACGAGAGACCCTGTACTTC	CSARSWGRETLYF
TRBJ2-2	TRBV20-1	.	TRBD2	TGCAGTGCCCCCGGGCGGGAGGGCCGGTATGGCACCGGGGAGCTGTTTTTT	CSAPGREGRYGTGELFF
TRBJ2-7	TRBV4-3	many	TRBD2	TGCGCCAGCAGCCAAGAGGGGGGGATTGGGTACGAGCAGTACTTC	CASSQEGGIGYEQYF
TRBJ2-7	TRBV10-2	.	TRBD2	TGCGCCAGCAGGGTAGGTAGCGGGAGAAACGAGCAGTACTTC	CASRVGSGRNEQYF
TRBJ2-1	TRBV7-2	few	.	TGTGCCAGCAGCGGCCGGCCCTGGGGTAATGAGCAGTTCTTC	CASSGRPWGNEQFF
TRBJ2-3	TRBV12-5	.	.	TGTGCTAGTGGTTTGGACAGAAACGCAGATACGCAGTATTTT	CASGLDRNADTQYF
TRBJ1-2	TRBV2	.	.	TGTGCCAGCAGTGAAGCCGCAGGTTGGGGCTACACCTTC	CASSEAAGWGYTF
TRBJ2-3	TRBV3-1	few	TRBD2	TGTGCCAGCGGTCTAGCGGGTGATTCTAGCACAGATACGCAGTATTTT	CASGLAGDSSTDTQYF
TRBJ1-2	TRBV28	.	TRBD1	TGTGCCAGCAGGTCGACAGGGGGAGGTTATGGCTACACCTTC	CASRSTGGGYGYTF
TRBJ2-1	TRBV18	many	.	TGTGCCAGCAGTCCGGTCAGAAATGAGCAGTTCTTC	CASSPVRNEQFF
TRBJ1-5	TRBV19	.	.	TGTGCCAGTAAGTTGGGGGCTAATCAGCCCCAGCATTTT	CASKLGANQPQHF
TRBJ2-7	TRBV3-1	many	TRBD1	TGTGCCAGCAGTCCCGGGACAGGTTTTTCCTACGAGCAGTACTTC	CASSPGTGFSYEQYF
TRBJ2-1	TRBV5-1	few	TRBD2	TGCGCCAGCAGCCCCTTGGGGGAGGGCCGAAATGAGCAGTTCTTC	CASSPLGEGRNEQFF
TRBJ1-5	TRBV7-2	.	.	TGTGCCAGCAGCGCGGGACCGTATAGCAATCAGCCCCAGCATTTT	CASSAGPYSNQPQHF
TRBJ2-7	TRBV6-6	few	.	TGTGCCAGCAGTTACGAGGGAGCAGGGTACGAGCAGTACTTC	CASSYEGAGYEQYF
TRBJ2-4	TRBV21-1	few	.	TGTGCCAGCAGCAAAGCGGGGACTAGCGGGAGGGAAGGCAAAAACATTCAGTACTTC	CASSKAGTSGREGKNIQYF
TRBJ2-3	TRBV11-2	.	.	TGTGCCAGCAGCTTCCCTAGGGACTCCTACACAGATACGCAGTATTTT	CASSFPRDSYTDTQYF
TRBJ1-6	TRBV5-5	.	.	TGTGCCAGCAGCCAATGGACGGGGCAGGCTTCACCCCTCCACTTT	CASSQWTGQASPLHF
TRBJ2-7	TRBV29-1	once	.	TGCAGCGTTGAGTTGACAGATTACGAGCAGTACTTC	CSVELTDYEQYF
TRBJ1-2	TRBV7-2	.	.	TGTGCCAGCAGCTTTTATTACAGTGGCGGCTACACCTTC	CASSFYYSGGYTF
TRBJ2-7	TRBV3-1	many	.	TGTGCCAGCAGCCAAGAATTCTCCTACGAGCAGTACTTC	CASSQEFSYEQYF
TRBJ2-3	TRBV5-1	few	.	TGCGCCAGCAGCTTGGGGGACCTCCCTAAGGGTACGCAGTATTTT	CASSLGDLPKGTQYF
TRBJ2-7	TRBV12-3/TRBV12-4	few	TRBD2	TGTACCAGCAGCGGACTAGCGGGGGTTTCAGAGCAGTACTTC	CTSSGLAGVSEQYF
TRBJ1-6	TRBV15	.	.	TGTGCCACCAGCAGAGATGACCCCGGGTCCTATAATTCACCCCTCCACTTT	CATSRDDPGSYNSPLHF
TRBJ2-3	TRBV7-9	few	.	TGTGCCAGCAGCTTAGGGGATGGGGGCGGCACAGATACGCAGTATTTT	CASSLGDGGGTDTQYF
TRBJ2-7	TRBV12-3/TRBV12-4	.	TRBD2	TGTGCCAGCAGTTCCTTTTTCGGGGGGGCCTACGAGCAGTACTTC	CASSSFFGGAYEQYF
TRBJ2-5	TRBV12-3/TRBV12-4	.	.	TGTGCCAGCAGTCAAAGTCGGGGTCAAGAGACCCAGTACTTC	CASSQSRGQETQYF
TRBJ2-3	TRBV7-3	few	TRBD2	TGTGCCAGCAGCTCCCAGCGGGGGGCGATCGGTACGCAGTATTTT	CASSSQRGAIGTQYF
TRBJ2-5	TRBV20-1	.	TRBD2	TGCAGTGCTAGTGGACTAGCGGGATTAGAAGAGACCCAGTACTTC	CSASGLAGLEETQYF
TRBJ2-1	TRBV10-1	many	TRBD2	TGCGCCAGCAGCAAGGGACTAGCGGACTACAATGAGCAGTTCTTC	CASSKGLADYNEQFF
TRBJ2-6	TRBV5-1	.	TRBD1	TGCGCCAGCAGGGACAGGGGGCCTTCAAGCTCTGGGGCCAACGTCCTGACTTTC	CASRDRGPSSSGANVLTF
TRBJ2-5	TRBV12-3/TRBV12-4	many	TRBD1	TGTGCCAGCAGCCTCCGACAGGGCATCCGAGGCCAAGAGACCCAGTACTTC	CASSLRQGIRGQETQYF
TRBJ1-5	TRBV20-1	.	.	TGCAGTGCTTTCCCGGGACTAGCAGGAGAGACCCAGCATTTT	CSAFPGLAGETQHF
TRBJ2-7	TRBV7-3	many	TRBD2	TGTGCCAGCAGCCTGACTAGCGGGGGGACCTACGAGCAGTACTTC	CASSLTSGGTYEQYF
TRBJ1-1	TRBV12-3/TRBV12-4	once	.	TGTGCCAGCAGGCCAACAGAGGTCGGCACTGAAGCTTTCTTT	CASRPTEVGTEAFF
TRBJ2-1	TRBV15	.	TRBD2	TGTGCCACCAGCACAACGGGGGGGGGCTCAGATGAGCAGTTCTTC	CATSTTGGGSDEQFF
TRBJ2-7	TRBV27	many	.	TGTGCCAGCAACGAGGTCTACGAGCAGTACTTC	CASNEVYEQYF
TRBJ2-5	TRBV5-5	few	.	TGTGCCAGCAGCTTGGATCAGGCCCAGTACTTC	CASSLDQAQYF
TRBJ1-1	TRBV7-2	.	.	TGTGCCAGCATTCCAGGAATGAACACTGAAGCTTTCTTT	CASIPGMNTEAFF
TRBJ1-2	TRBV21-1	.	.	TGTGCCAGCAGCAAAGGGGAACAGGTCTGTTGCACCTTC	CASSKGEQVCCTF
TRBJ2-7	TRBV6-1	many	.	TGTGCCAGCGTGATGCAGGGAGACGAGCAGTACTTC	CASVMQGDEQYF
TRBJ2-1	TRBV7-6	few	.	TGTGCCAGCAGCTTAGAGGGTTGGGGGAGTAGGAATGAGCAGTTCTTC	CASSLEGWGSRNEQFF
TRBJ2-5	TRBV12-3/TRBV12-4	many	.	TGTGCCAGCAGTCCTGGGCCCTACCCGTCCCCGGAGCAGTACTTC	CASSPGPYPSPEQYF
TRBJ2-1	TRBV3-1	.	.	TGTGCCAGCAGCCGGATAACAGCAGGCGAGCAGTTCTTC	CASSRITAGEQFF
TRBJ1-1	TRBV7-8	.	.	TGTGCCAGCAGCCGTACGTTACGGCAGACCTACAGGAAGAACACTGAAGCTTTCTTT	CASSRTLRQTYRKNTEAFF
TRBJ2-7	TRBV3-1	few	.	TGTGCCAGCAGCCAAAGTACAGGTAACTACGAGCAGTACTTC	CASSQSTGNYEQYF
TRBJ1-2	TRBV4-3	few	.	TGCGCCAGTAGCCAAAATCAAATGGTGATTAACTATGGCTACACCTTC	CASSQNQMVINYGYTF
TRBJ2-1	TRBV7-3	many	.	TGTGCCAGCTCACCACAAACAGGGTACAATGAGCAGTTCTTC	CASSPQTGYNEQFF